The 6 T cell receptor beta chains given below trace back to one sample, sequenced in a study of PD-1 blockade in classical Hodgkin lymphoma. The data were produced by immunoSEQ multiplex PCR, yet TCRdb's version contains in-frame clones alone and is incomplete. The sample lists 25,000 or so clones; approximately 80% were seen once. Brentuximab vedotin exposure varied, and every patient relapsed after autologous stem cell transplantation. It was by magnetic negative selection that CD4+ T cells were purified from thawed PBMCs. Specimen: CD4+ T cells from blood, collected at baseline. The receptors derive from a human donor with classical Hodgkin lymphoma.

This sequence joins TRBV12-5 and TRBJ1-5, with D tentatively TRBD1 (5 bases). Germline lookup yields CDR1 LGHNT and CDR2 FRNRAP. V was shortened by 1 base and J by 0 bases, with 10 bases between the two germline ends. The CDR3 spans 16 residues. The DNA of the CDR3 is TGTGCTAGTGGTTTGGGAGCAGGACATAGCAATCAGCCCCAGCATTTT. This gives the protein CASGLGAGHSNQPQHF.

With respect to this clone: Other DNA sequences in this sample translate to the same CDR3. This chain connects TRBV5-1 to TRBJ2-7, with D tentatively TRBD2 (6 bases). Germline V lookup: CDR1 SGHRS, CDR2 YFSETQ. There are 14 residues in the CDR3. The V and J ends lost 0 bases and 0 bases respectively, with 7 bases between them. This CDR3 is CASSLAGDSYEQYF. The DNA of the CDR3 is TGCGCCAGCAGCTTGGCGGGGGACTCCTACGAGCAGTACTTC.

The sample holds a few counts of this clone. V is TRBV27 and J is TRBJ1-6; 9 nucleotides align to TRBD1. The V segment lost 3 bases and the J segment 11 bases; nucleotides outside the gene matches: 8. The CDR3 length is 15 residues. Germline CDR1 reads MNHEY; CDR2 reads SMNVEV (reference sequence). CDR3 sequence reads: CASSFLTGGEAPLHF. CDR3 coding DNA: TGTGCCAGCAGTTTCCTGACAGGGGGAGAGGCACCCCTCCACTTT.

For the CDR3, the DNA is TGTGCCAGCAGCGTAAGCATCGGGGAAGGTGAAAAACTGTTTTTT. Encoded protein: CASSVSIGEGEKLFF. V gene TRBV9 combines with J gene TRBJ1-4; no clear D gene. Germline V gives CDR1 SGDLS, CDR2 YYNGEE. The V end lost 1 base, the J end lost 7 bases, and 14 bases lay between the germline ends. This CDR3 is built from 15 residues.

The chain joins TRBV5-1 to TRBJ2-5, with 9 bases fitting TRBD1. CDR3 size: 14 residues. The germline V gene encodes CDR1 SGHRS and CDR2 YFSETQ. The V segment lost 2 bases and the J segment 4 bases; nucleotides outside the gene matches: 3. CDR3 DNA sequence: TGCGCCAGCAGCTTCGGACAGGGGCGAGAGACCCAGTACTTC. It translates to CASSFGQGRETQYF.

The rearrangement joins TRBV5-1 to TRBJ2-7, with D unresolved. Germline V CDR1 and CDR2: SGHRS, YFSETQ. The germline V and J ends were trimmed by 4 bases and 3 bases, with 14 bases remaining between them. The CDR3 covers 14 residues. The CDR3 spells CASSTRLDGYEQYF. The CDR3 DNA is TGCGCCAGCAGCACCCGTTTGGACGGCTACGAGCAGTACTTC.